The rows below give T cell receptor beta chains drawn from one sample of a study of PD-1 blockade in mismatch repair-deficient tumors. Only in-frame clones appear in the TCRdb table, and some are missing; sequencing was by immunoSEQ multiplex PCR. This table holds under 95,000 clones, roughly 80% found once. The specimen was peripheral blood, collected 12 weeks after starting pembrolizumab. These receptors were taken from an adult with mismatch repair-deficient cancer. Each CDR3 is given with its conserved first and last residue. D genes are given only for firm matches. Size values are once, few and many counts, or a class for expanded clones, and some rows have none.

D	size	J	V	CDR3	DNA
-	-	TRBJ2-3	TRBV9	CASSVSHLVDTQYF	TGTGCCAGCAGCGTATCCCACCTGGTAGATACGCAGTATTTT
-	-	TRBJ1-2	TRBV5-6	CASSPKPYRDKGYGYTF	TGTGCCAGCAGCCCCAAACCTTACAGAGATAAAGGATATGGCTACACCTTC
-	-	TRBJ2-1	TRBV18	CASSLELADEQFF	TGTGCCAGCTCACTCGAACTCGCCGATGAGCAGTTCTTC
TRBD1	-	TRBJ2-1	TRBV2	CASRTGRSNNEQFF	TGTGCCAGCCGGACAGGGCGGTCGAACAATGAGCAGTTCTTC
-	-	TRBJ1-2	TRBV5-6	CASSLDTGSMTWGYTF	TGTGCCAGCAGCTTGGATACAGGGTCGATGACTTGGGGCTACACCTTC
TRBD2	-	TRBJ2-1	TRBV19	CASSISGGRAHNEQFF	TGTGCCAGTAGTATAAGTGGCGGGAGGGCCCACAATGAGCAGTTCTTC
-	-	TRBJ2-3	TRBV9	CASSVDPPGDSSTDTQYF	TGTGCCAGCAGCGTAGATCCCCCCGGTGACTCAAGCACAGATACGCAGTATTTT
-	-	TRBJ1-4	TRBV5-4	CASSQGVGMAEKLFF	TGTGCCAGCAGCCAGGGCGTGGGGATGGCTGAAAAACTGTTTTTT
-	-	TRBJ2-7	TRBV21-1	CASNRGPSYEQYF	TGTGCCAGCAACAGGGGGCCCTCCTACGAGCAGTACTTC
-	-	TRBJ2-3	TRBV2	CASRGEADTQYF	TGTGCCAGCAGAGGAGAGGCAGATACGCAGTATTTT
-	-	TRBJ2-7	TRBV19	CASSWGGLTLGEQYF	TGTGCCAGTAGTTGGGGGGGCCTAACTCTCGGCGAGCAGTACTTC
-	-	TRBJ1-1	TRBV14	CASSHKGWTTEAFF	TGTGCCAGCAGCCATAAGGGTTGGACCACTGAAGCTTTCTTT
TRBD1	few	TRBJ1-2	TRBV5-1	CASSLGQGGGYTF	TGCGCCAGCAGCTTGGGACAGGGTGGTGGCTACACCTTC
-	-	TRBJ1-5	TRBV7-2	CASSLVPGADQPQHF	TGTGCCAGCAGCTTAGTTCCAGGGGCCGATCAGCCCCAGCATTTT
-	-	TRBJ1-2	TRBV30	CAWSVTQGQVNYGYTF	TGTGCCTGGAGTGTAACCCAGGGGCAGGTGAACTATGGCTACACCTTC
-	-	TRBJ2-7	TRBV29-1	CSVGSGSSYEQYF	TGCAGCGTTGGTTCAGGGAGCTCCTACGAGCAGTACTTC
-	-	TRBJ1-1	TRBV4-1	CASSQKEGMNTEAFF	TGCGCCAGCAGCCAAAAGGAGGGGATGAACACTGAAGCTTTCTTT
-	few	TRBJ2-3	TRBV15	CATSRGGSILTDTQYF	TGTGCCACCAGCAGAGGAGGTAGCATCCTTACAGATACGCAGTATTTT
TRBD2	-	TRBJ2-1	TRBV10-3	CAISEWASGRRPTEQFF	TGTGCCATCAGTGAGTGGGCTAGCGGGAGGAGACCTACTGAGCAGTTCTTC
TRBD1	-	TRBJ1-1	TRBV29-1	CSVVLGQGAEAFF	TGCAGCGTTGTATTGGGACAGGGGGCTGAAGCTTTCTTT
-	-	TRBJ2-5	TRBV28	CASSPMGFDETQYF	TGTGCCAGCAGTCCGATGGGGTTTGACGAGACCCAGTACTTC
-	once	TRBJ1-1	TRBV5-1	CASSTRDGDTEAFF	TGCGCCAGCAGCACCCGGGACGGGGACACTGAAGCTTTCTTT
-	-	TRBJ1-5	TRBV19	CASSIRGYQPQHF	TGTGCCAGTAGTATTCGGGGATACCAGCCCCAGCATTTT
TRBD1	-	TRBJ1-2	TRBV5-1	CASSGNLPTGGDGYTF	TGCGCCAGCAGCGGAAACCTCCCTACAGGGGGTGATGGCTACACCTTC
-	-	TRBJ2-7	TRBV4-1	CASSQGSGADYEQYF	TGCGCCAGCAGCCAAGGGTCAGGGGCGGACTACGAGCAGTACTTC
-	-	TRBJ2-1	TRBV19	CASSIAGATYNEQFF	TGTGCCAGTAGTATAGCGGGGGCCACCTACAATGAGCAGTTCTTC
TRBD2	-	TRBJ2-7	TRBV5-1	CASSLVITSGGSEQYF	TGCGCCAGCAGCTTGGTAATTACTAGCGGAGGGAGCGAGCAGTACTTC
-	-	TRBJ1-5	TRBV6-6	CASSYQQPGVGQPQHF	TGTGCCAGCAGTTACCAACAACCAGGGGTCGGTCAGCCCCAGCATTTT
-	-	TRBJ2-1	TRBV30	CAWSASGWEFF	TGTGCCTGGAGTGCTTCAGGGTGGGAGTTCTTC
TRBD1	-	TRBJ2-5	TRBV10-1	CASSEKGAEIQYF	TGCGCCAGCAGTGAAAAGGGGGCCGAAATACAGTACTTC
-	-	TRBJ2-7	TRBV27	CASSPPSSYEQYF	TGTGCCAGCAGTCCCCCCTCATCCTACGAGCAGTACTTC
-	-	TRBJ2-3	TRBV7-8	CASRTGYSTDTQYF	TGTGCCAGCAGAACGGGGTATAGCACAGATACGCAGTATTTT
-	-	TRBJ1-1	TRBV5-6	CASSPQGRNTEAFF	TGTGCCAGCAGCCCCCAGGGCCGTAACACTGAAGCTTTCTTT
TRBD2	-	TRBJ2-3	TRBV5-5	CASSSRTSGTDTQYF	TGTGCCAGCAGCAGCCGGACTAGCGGCACAGATACGCAGTATTTT
-	-	TRBJ1-1	TRBV5-6	CASSLALTGSTEAFF	TGTGCCAGCAGCTTGGCCCTAACAGGGAGCACTGAAGCTTTCTTT
-	-	TRBJ1-5	TRBV30	CAWSVQRTRGPYSNQPQHF	TGTGCCTGGAGTGTACAAAGGACACGGGGCCCGTATAGCAATCAGCCCCAGCATTTT
-	-	TRBJ2-1	TRBV9	CASSVDPADNEQFF	TGTGCCAGCAGCGTAGACCCCGCGGACAATGAGCAGTTCTTC
-	-	TRBJ2-7	TRBV5-4	CASRAGTQSYEQYF	TGTGCCAGCAGGGCCGGGACCCAGAGTTACGAGCAGTACTTC
TRBD2	-	TRBJ2-5	TRBV6-1	CASSDPQTSGRETQYF	TGTGCCAGCAGTGACCCCCAGACTAGCGGGAGGGAGACCCAGTACTTC
TRBD1	-	TRBJ2-7	TRBV29-1	CSAMWGQGAIYEQYF	TGCAGCGCCATGTGGGGACAGGGGGCAATCTACGAGCAGTACTTC
TRBD1	-	TRBJ2-7	TRBV6-6	CASGRDSSYEQYF	TGTGCCAGCGGTAGGGACAGTTCTTACGAGCAGTACTTC
TRBD2	few	TRBJ2-1	TRBV5-4	CASSFQREGNNEQFF	TGTGCCAGCAGCTTTCAGCGGGAGGGGAACAATGAGCAGTTCTTC
-	once	TRBJ1-2	TRBV6-5	CASNLHSGQNYGYTF	TGTGCCAGCAACCTTCACTCCGGGCAGAACTATGGCTACACCTTC